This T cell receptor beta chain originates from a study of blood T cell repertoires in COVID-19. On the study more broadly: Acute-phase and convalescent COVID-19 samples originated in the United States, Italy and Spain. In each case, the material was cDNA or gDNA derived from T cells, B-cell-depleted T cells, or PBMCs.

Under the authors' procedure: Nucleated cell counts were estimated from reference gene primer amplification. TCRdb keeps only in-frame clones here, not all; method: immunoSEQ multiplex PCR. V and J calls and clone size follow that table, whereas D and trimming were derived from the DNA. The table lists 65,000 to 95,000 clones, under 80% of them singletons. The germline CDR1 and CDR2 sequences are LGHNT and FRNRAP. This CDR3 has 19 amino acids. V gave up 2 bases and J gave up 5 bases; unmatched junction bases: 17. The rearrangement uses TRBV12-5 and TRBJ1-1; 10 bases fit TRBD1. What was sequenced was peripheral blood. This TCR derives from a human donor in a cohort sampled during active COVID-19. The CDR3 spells CASGLPRGDRGLGETEAFF. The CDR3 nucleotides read TGTGCTAGTGGTTTGCCACGGGGAGACAGGGGGCTGGGGGAGACTGAAGCTTTCTTT.